This TCR beta chain was recorded in a study of blood T cell repertoires in COVID-19 (TCRdb year 2020). Looking at the study overall: The collaborator samples originated in the United States, Italy and Spain and spanned the acute and convalescent phases of COVID-19. The material from the prospective study consisted of cDNA or gDNA derived from T cells, B-cell-depleted T cells, or PBMCs. The dataset comprised deeply sampled blood TCRbeta repertoires from subjects exposed to, actively infected with, or recovered from COVID-19. The repertoires were released in a freely available public database meant as a resource for research on the immune response to SARS-CoV-2. The samples were drawn from the first 160 participants of the ongoing ImmuneRACE study and from some 1,300 subjects provided by 6 global collaborators. The sample metadata nearly always contained a de-identified subject ID, COVID-19 status, age in years and sex. HLA class I and class II types, where available, came from metadata supplied by the sample provider rather than from assay-based typing. General conclusions and limits of the study: The quantity of clinical and demographic metadata differed by source and by participant and was supplied without curation.

In the prospective study, participants were roughly 18 to 100 years old, resided in around 25 geographic areas of the United States, and were enrolled through a virtual design. In the prospective study, cohorts were assigned on the basis of participant-reported clinical history obtained from a screening survey and a study questionnaire. In the prospective study, mobile phlebotomists collected whole blood, serum and a nasopharyngeal or oropharyngeal swab from each participant. Over an approximately two-month period, participants in the prospective study had the option of providing additional blood draws and questionnaires. Blood samples from the prospective study were shipped frozen or at room temperature prior to DNA extraction. TCRbeta CDR3 regions were amplified from genomic DNA by means of the immunoSEQ Assay, a bias-controlled multiplex PCR. On the study's bioinformatics: Nucleated cell counts per sample were estimated from amplification of reference gene primers within the assay. To quantify the absolute abundance of each unique TCRbeta CDR3 rearrangement, sequence reads were collapsed and filtered. Productive Simpson clonality was computed per sample as the square root of Simpson's diversity index over productive rearrangements. As stored in TCRdb, this immuneACCESS dataset retains in-frame rearrangements with V and J assigned. A fraction of the clones does not appear; measured against another copy, unresolved V genes explain less than half of the discrepancy, and the remainder lacks a known reason. V and J calls and clone size follow that table, whereas D and trimming were derived from the DNA. The sample table shows some 270,000 clones, and 65% to 90% are seen once. The top ten clonotypes cover about 9.1% of the sample.

V drops 0 bases and J drops 7 bases, leaving 12 bases in between. The CDR3 starts with the cysteine, ends with the phenylalanine, and has 14 residues. CDR3 DNA only is kept here, 42 bases in frame from base 1. The germline V gene sets CDR1 to LGHNA and CDR2 to YSLEER. To note about this clone: It lacks a known antigen. Base qualities are not provided; no much larger clone lies one nucleotide away.

Rearrangement joined TRBV4-3 to TRBJ1-2; TRBD1 is a possible D gene, resting on 5 matching bases. This TCR was recovered from a woman between 50 and 59 years old with acute COVID-19. Sequenced sample: PBMCs or T cells enriched from blood (not recorded which). The CDR3 sequence is CASSQDHSQGGYTF. The DNA sequence reads TGCGCCAGCAGCCAAGACCACAGCCAGGGTGGCTACACCTTC.